The entry that follows covers one TCR beta chain sequence. The data are from a study of cytomegalovirus exposure and HLA in healthy donors. PCR was performed using 60 Vbeta and 13 Jbeta primers. Data came from immunoSEQ multiplex PCR; TCRdb stores just in-frame clones and leaves some out. The sample comprises 150,000 or so clones, roughly 79% of which are singletons, and approximately 5% rests with the top ten. Sequencing was performed on PBMCs. The sequence came from a woman aged 18-29 years in good health and CMV-seropositive.

The CDR3 sequence: CASSLSSVDQPQHF. The CDR3 nucleotides are TGTGCCAGCAGTTTATCGTCAGTCGATCAGCCCCAGCATTTT. The chain is built from TRBV28 and TRBJ1-5; D is ambiguous. V was clipped by 1 base and J by 5 bases, with 9 bases between them. CDR3 size: 14 residues. Per the germline V gene, CDR1 is MDHEN and CDR2 is SYDVKM.